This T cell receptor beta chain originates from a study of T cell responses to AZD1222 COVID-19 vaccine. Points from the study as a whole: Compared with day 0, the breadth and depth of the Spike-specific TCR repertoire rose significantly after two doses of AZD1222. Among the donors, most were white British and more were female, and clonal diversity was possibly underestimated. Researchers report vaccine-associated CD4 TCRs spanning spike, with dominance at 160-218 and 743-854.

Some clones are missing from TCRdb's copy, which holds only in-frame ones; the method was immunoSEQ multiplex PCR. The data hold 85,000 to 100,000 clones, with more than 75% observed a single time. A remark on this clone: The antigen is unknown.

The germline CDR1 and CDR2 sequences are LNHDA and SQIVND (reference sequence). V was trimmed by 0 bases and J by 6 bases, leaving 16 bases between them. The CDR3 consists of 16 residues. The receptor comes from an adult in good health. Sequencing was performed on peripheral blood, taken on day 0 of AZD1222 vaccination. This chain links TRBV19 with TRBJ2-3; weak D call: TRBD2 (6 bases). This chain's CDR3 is CASSIDGAGRGDTQYF. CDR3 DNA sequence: TGTGCCAGTAGTATAGATGGGGCGGGGAGAGGGGATACGCAGTATTTT.